The 9 T cell receptor beta chains below come from one sample, sequenced in a study of blood T cells in healthy people across ages (dated by TCRdb to about 2015). Library preparation employed 5' RACE. For sequencing, an Illumina HiSeq 2500 was employed. The second PCR ran for roughly 6 to 11 cycles and used a J-beta primer mix along with a sample-barcoded 5' primer. Through fastp at Q25 and MiXCR, TCRdb rebuilt clones from the public reads, retaining in-frame beta chains. Identical CDR3 protein sequences are pooled into one entry, listed with their most common genes and DNA. The sample contains 500,000 to 600,000 distinct CDR3 sequences, approximately 27% of them found a single time. The top ten constitute about a fifth of the sample. Sequences were obtained from blood. The receptors were gathered from a woman in her sixties or seventies in good health.

This CDR3 reads CANTRSSGGGTQYF. The CDR3 DNA reads TGTGCCAACACCCGATCTAGCGGGGGAGGGACCCAGTACTTC. The rearrangement uses TRBV6-2 or TRBV6-3 and TRBJ2-5; 10 bases align to TRBD2. V shed 10 bases, J shed 7 bases, and the junction held 12 bases outside the gene matches. The CDR3 extends over 14 amino acids. Germline CDR1 is MNHEY and CDR2 is SVGEGT.

The chain employs TRBV10-3 and TRBJ1-2, with D possibly matching TRBD1 (5 bases). Between the trimmed V and J ends, which lost 3 bases and 8 bases, there was a span of 13 bases. This CDR3 is 13 amino acids long. Germline CDR1 ENHRY, CDR2 SYGVKD. The CDR3 DNA is TGTGCCATCAGTGATCAGGGTACAGAAGGCTACACCTTC. Encoded protein: CAISDQGTEGYTF.

This clonotype was counted only a few times. The chain combines TRBV5-1 with TRBJ1-1, with D possibly TRBD1 on 5 matching bases. The CDR3 is 13 residues long. Trimming removed 2 bases from V and 3 bases from J, with 8 bases in between. The germline gives CDR1 SGHRS, CDR2 YFSETQ. The chain's CDR3 is CASSFQQDTEAFF. Here the CDR3 DNA reads TGCGCCAGCAGCTTTCAACAGGACACTGAAGCTTTCTTT.

The CDR3 DNA reads as TGTGCCAGTAGTAAGTCTCTCCGTGACACTAGCAATCAGCCCCAGCATTTT. As protein: CASSKSLRDTSNQPQHF. The chain links TRBV19 to TRBJ1-5; D remains unclear. The CDR3 sequence is 17 residues long. Germline assignment: CDR1 LNHDA and CDR2 SQIVND (reference sequence). With 4 bases removed from V and 0 bases from J, the gap between germline ends came to 16 bases.

This clonotype was recorded many times. The V gene is TRBV14, the J gene TRBJ2-5, with D possibly being TRBD1 or TRBD2 (5 bases each). Germline V gives CDR1 SGHDN, CDR2 FVKESK. The V end was cut by 2 bases, the J end by 3 bases, with 10 bases between. CDR3 length equals 14 residues. The CDR3 loop reads CASSQLGTEETQYF. CDR3 in DNA: TGTGCCAGCAGCCAATTGGGGACCGAAGAGACCCAGTACTTC.

This clonotype showed up just a few times. Written as DNA, the CDR3 is TGTGCCAGCAGTCCACGACAGGGTGGCGAAGAGACCCAGTACTTC. This translates into CASSPRQGGEETQYF. The V gene is TRBV28, the J gene TRBJ2-5, with 7 positions matching TRBD1. This CDR3 region has 15 residues. Germline V gene lookup returns CDR1 MDHEN and CDR2 SYDVKM. V trimming: 5 bases; J trimming: 3 bases; junction bases outside the gene matches: 9.

V usage is TRBV7-2 and J usage is TRBJ2-1; the D is unclear. Trimming removed 2 bases from V and 5 bases from J, with 13 bases in between. Germline V gives CDR1 SGHTA, CDR2 FQGNSA. This CDR3 region has 15 residues. The DNA for the CDR3 is TGTGCCAGCAGCTTATTTCCTAACCTTGACAATGAGCAGTTCTTC. Its translation is CASSLFPNLDNEQFF.

Only a few counts were recorded for this clonotype. The CDR3 DNA follows: TGCAGTGCTAGGCGAGGGGGCTATGAGCAGTTCTTC. It is translated as CSARRGGYEQFF. The chain joins TRBV20-1 to TRBJ2-5; 7 positions agree with TRBD1. The J call may be incorrect, as the DNA end agrees better with TRBJ2-1. CDR3 size: 12 residues. Germline V gene lookup returns CDR1 DFQATT and CDR2 SNEGSKA (reference sequence).

This clonotype is a singleton in its sample. The chain has TRBV5-1 and TRBJ2-3; 7 nucleotides match TRBD1. With V trimmed by 5 bases and J by 5 bases, 5 bases remained unmatched. Germline V gene lookup returns CDR1 SGHRS and CDR2 YFSETQ. The CDR3 length is 13 residues. Here the CDR3 reads CASRFQGEDTQYF. CDR3 nucleotides: TGCGCCAGCAGGTTTCAGGGGGAAGATACGCAGTATTTT.